Below, 9 T cell receptor beta chains from the same sample are listed, as sequenced in a study of T cells in Graves' hyperthyroidism and ophthalmopathy. The TCR beta CDR3 regions underwent amplification using RNA transcripts as the source. When the TCR CDR3 underwent first-round RT-PCR, the HTBI primer set was used. MiXCR, run by TCRdb on the multiplex PCR reads, gives a single entry per CDR3 protein. The top ten hold under 8% of the sample, which has 250,000 to 300,000 distinct CDR3 sequences, roughly an eighth seen once. Sequenced: blood. These receptors came from a woman aged 40 to 55 with Graves' hyperthyroidism.

This clonotype occurred many times. The J gene is TRBJ2-1, the V gene TRBV20-1; 8 positions match TRBD2. Germline V gene data show CDR1 as DFQATT and CDR2 as SNEGSKA (reference sequence). CDR3 length equals 16 residues. V dropped 5 bases and J dropped 0; count of bases not matched to a gene: 9. The CDR3 nucleotides are TGCAGTGCTCCTGGTAGCGGGACGAGCTCCTACAATGAGCAGTTCTTC. Residues: CSAPGSGTSSYNEQFF.

J is TRBJ2-3 and V is TRBV7-2; 11 nucleotides align to TRBD2. Losses at the gene ends were 5 bases for V and 6 bases for J; bases not matched to a gene: 13. The CDR3 is 17 residues long. Per germline, CDR1 SGHTA and CDR2 FQGNSA. CDR3 bases: TGTGCCAGCAGCCGGGATGGGGCTAGCGGGGGGCACGATACGCAGTATTTT. Amino acids: CASSRDGASGGHDTQYF. Based on the CDR3 plus reference TRBV7-2 and TRBJ2-3, the full variable domain is GAGVSQSPSNKVTEKGKDVELRCDPISGHTALYWYRQSLGQGLEFLIYFQGNSAPDKSGLPSDRFSAERTGGSVSTLTIQRTQQEDSAVYLCASSRDGASGGHDTQYFGPGTRLTVL.

The sample holds a few counts of this clonotype. The J gene is TRBJ2-7, the V gene TRBV18; D ambiguous. CDR3 size: 16 residues. The V end lost 4 bases, the J end lost 0 bases, and 16 bases lay between the germline ends. Looked up from germline, CDR1 is KGHSH and CDR2 is LQKENI. Here the CDR3 reads CASSQWAPSTSYEQYF. In DNA form, the CDR3 reads TGTGCCAGCTCACAATGGGCACCATCAACCTCCTACGAGCAGTACTTC.

This clonotype was observed many times. This chain connects TRBV7-2 to TRBJ2-1; TRBD2 agrees at 12 bases. Trimming took 8 bases from V and 6 from J; bases not matched to a gene: 5. CDR3 size: 14 residues. Germline loops: CDR1 SGHTA, CDR2 FQGNSA. The CDR3 DNA reads as TGTGCCAGCCTAGCGGGAGGGTGGTCCAATGAGCAGTTCTTC. Encoded protein: CASLAGGWSNEQFF.

The V and J genes are TRBV27 and TRBJ1-5; TRBD1 agrees at 8 bases. V lost 0 bases and J lost 3; bases outside the gene matches: 4. Germline CDR1 MNHEY, CDR2 SMNVEV (reference sequence). The CDR3 runs 16 residues. Here the CDR3 DNA reads TGTGCCAGCAGTTTATCAGGCAGGGGGCTCAATCAGCCCCAGCATTTT. Its translation is CASSLSGRGLNQPQHF.

This clonotype showed up many times. The J gene is TRBJ2-2, the V gene TRBV24-1, with TRBD2 matching 7 bases. Germline V gene lookup returns CDR1 KGHDR and CDR2 SFDVKD. The CDR3 runs to 14 residues. Trimming removed 6 bases from V and 3 bases from J; junction bases left unmatched: 3. The DNA of the CDR3 is TGTGCCACCAGTCAGGGAGGGGACACCGGGGAGCTGTTTTTT. It encodes CATSQGGDTGELFF.

This clonotype has a handful of counts. V and J are TRBV3-1 and TRBJ2-7; 9 bases map to TRBD1. The germline CDR1 and CDR2 sequences are LGHDT and YNNKEL (reference sequence). The ends lost 0 bases at V and 3 bases at J; junction bases unmatched: 6. This CDR3 comprises 16 residues. The CDR3 region is CASSQDNTGGYYEQYF. The CDR3 DNA is TGTGCCAGCAGCCAAGATAACACAGGGGGCTACTACGAGCAGTACTTC.

This clonotype appeared many times. V gene TRBV20-1 combines with J gene TRBJ2-5; possible D gene TRBD1, 5 bases. The CDR3 has 11 residues. From germline, CDR1 is DFQATT and CDR2 SNEGSKA (reference sequence). The germline V and J ends were trimmed by 7 bases and 0 bases, with 6 bases remaining between them. CDR3 coding DNA: TGCAGTGGACAGCACCAAGAGACCCAGTACTTC. Its protein is CSGQHQETQYF.

In its sample, this clonotype was seen many times. The rearrangement joins TRBV20-1 to TRBJ2-3; 11 bases agree with TRBD2. This CDR3 has 16 residues. The V and J ends lost 1 base and 2 bases, in that order; junction bases with no gene match: 5. Germline CDR1 DFQATT, CDR2 SNEGSKA (reference sequence). This chain's CDR3 is CSARGGTSGITDTQYF. The CDR3 DNA sequence: TGCAGTGCTAGAGGCGGGACTAGCGGAATCACAGATACGCAGTATTTT.